This T cell receptor (beta chain) was captured in a study of cytomegalovirus exposure and HLA in healthy donors. V trimming: 5 bases; J trimming: 4 bases; junction bases outside the gene matches: 4. CDR1 is SGHVS and CDR2 is FQNEAQ in the germline V gene. The CDR3 is made up of 13 amino acids. This clone was found once. Assay: immunoSEQ multiplex PCR; the TCRdb copy retains only in-frame clones and omits some. The table has about 120,000 clones, roughly 89% seen once. The TCR comes from a woman aged 18-29 years in good health and CMV-seronegative. The chain has TRBV7-8 and TRBJ1-2, with 7 bases matching TRBD1. The sequenced sample was PBMCs. The CDR3 protein is CASSRGQIYGYTF. In DNA, the CDR3 is TGTGCCAGCAGCCGGGGACAGATCTATGGCTACACCTTC. The variable domain in full, completed from reference TRBV7-8 and TRBJ1-2, reads GAGVSQSPRYKVAKRGQDVALRCDPISGHVSLFWYQQALGQGPEFLTYFQNEAQLDKSGLPSDRFFAERPEGSVSTLKIQRTQQEDSAVYLCASSRGQIYGYTFGSGTRLTVV.